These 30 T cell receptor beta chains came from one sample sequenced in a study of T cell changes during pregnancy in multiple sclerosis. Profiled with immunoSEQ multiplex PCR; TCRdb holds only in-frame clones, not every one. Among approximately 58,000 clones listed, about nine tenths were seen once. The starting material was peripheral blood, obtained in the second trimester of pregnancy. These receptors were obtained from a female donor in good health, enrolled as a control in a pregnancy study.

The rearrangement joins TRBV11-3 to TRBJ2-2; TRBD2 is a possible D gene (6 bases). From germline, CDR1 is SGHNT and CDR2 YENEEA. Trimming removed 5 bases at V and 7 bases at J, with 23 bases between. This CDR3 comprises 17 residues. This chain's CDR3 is CASSPPWDGGEDGELFF. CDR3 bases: TGTGCCAGCAGCCCTCCGTGGGACGGGGGAGAGGACGGGGAGCTGTTTTTT.

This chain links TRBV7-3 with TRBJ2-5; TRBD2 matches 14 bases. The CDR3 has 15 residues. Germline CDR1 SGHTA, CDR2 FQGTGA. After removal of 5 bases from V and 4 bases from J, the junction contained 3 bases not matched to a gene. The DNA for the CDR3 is TGTGCCAGCAGCGCCGGACTAGCGGGGGGAGAGACCCAGTACTTC. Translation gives CASSAGLAGGETQYF. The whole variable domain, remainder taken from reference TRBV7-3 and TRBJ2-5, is GAGVSQTPSNKVTEKGKYVELRCDPISGHTALYWYRQSLGQGPEFLIYFQGTGAADDSGLPNDRFFAVRPEGSVSTLKIQRTERGDSAVYLCASSAGLAGGETQYFGPGTRLLVL.

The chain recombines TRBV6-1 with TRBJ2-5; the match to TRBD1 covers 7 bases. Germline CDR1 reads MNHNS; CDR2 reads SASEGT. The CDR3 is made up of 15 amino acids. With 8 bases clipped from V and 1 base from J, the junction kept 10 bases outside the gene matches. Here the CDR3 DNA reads TGTGCCAGCGTAAGAGGGACAGTGTTCCAAGAGACCCAGTACTTC. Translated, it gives CASVRGTVFQETQYF.

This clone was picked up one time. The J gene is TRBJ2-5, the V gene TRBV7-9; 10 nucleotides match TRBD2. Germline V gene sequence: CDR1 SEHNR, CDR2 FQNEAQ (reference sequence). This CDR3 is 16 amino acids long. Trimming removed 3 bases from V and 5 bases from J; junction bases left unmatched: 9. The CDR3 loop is CASSFHRLAGSETQYF. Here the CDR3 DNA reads TGTGCCAGCAGCTTCCACAGACTAGCGGGCTCTGAGACCCAGTACTTC.

In DNA, the CDR3 is TGTGCCAGCACGCTATTTAGCGGGGGGGGTGTTGAGCAGTTCTTC. It is translated as CASTLFSGGGVEQFF. This rearrangement joins TRBV5-6 to TRBJ2-1; 11 bases are a match to TRBD2. CDR1 and CDR2 from the germline V gene are SGHDT and YYEEEE. The CDR3 totals 15 residues. Trimming cost V 6 bases and J 9 bases; bases outside gene matches: 11.

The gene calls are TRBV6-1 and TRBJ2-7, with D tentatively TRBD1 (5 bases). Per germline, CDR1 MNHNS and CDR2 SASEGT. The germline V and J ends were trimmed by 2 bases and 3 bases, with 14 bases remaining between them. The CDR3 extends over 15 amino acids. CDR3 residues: CASSELPRRGYEQYF. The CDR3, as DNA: TGTGCCAGCAGTGAACTACCCCGAAGGGGCTACGAGCAGTACTTC.

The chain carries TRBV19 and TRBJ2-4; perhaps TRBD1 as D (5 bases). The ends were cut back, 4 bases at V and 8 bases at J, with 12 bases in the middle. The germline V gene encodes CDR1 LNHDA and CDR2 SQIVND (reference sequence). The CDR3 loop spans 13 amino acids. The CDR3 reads CASSNTRADIQYF. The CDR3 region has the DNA TGTGCCAGTAGTAACACCAGGGCTGACATTCAGTACTTC.

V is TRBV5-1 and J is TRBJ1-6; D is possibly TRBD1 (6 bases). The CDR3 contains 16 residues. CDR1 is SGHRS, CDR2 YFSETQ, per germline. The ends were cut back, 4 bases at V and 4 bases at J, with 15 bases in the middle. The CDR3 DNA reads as TGCGCCAGCAGCCCCGTGAGGGGGGGGTATAATTCACCCCTCCACTTT. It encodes CASSPVRGGYNSPLHF.

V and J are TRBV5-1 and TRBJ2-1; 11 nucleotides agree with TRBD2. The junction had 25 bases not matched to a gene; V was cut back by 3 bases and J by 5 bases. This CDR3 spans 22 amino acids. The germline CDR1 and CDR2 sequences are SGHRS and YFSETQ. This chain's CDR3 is CASSSLHPTPGLAEVPHNEQFF. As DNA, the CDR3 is TGCGCCAGCAGCTCCCTACACCCGACTCCGGGACTAGCGGAGGTCCCCCACAATGAGCAGTTCTTC.

The CDR3 spells CASSSMAGYYEQYF. For the CDR3, the DNA is TGTGCCAGTAGTTCAATGGCAGGGTACTACGAGCAGTACTTC. The chain couples TRBV19 to TRBJ2-7; maybe TRBD1 (5 bases). Per the germline V gene, CDR1 is LNHDA and CDR2 is SQIVND (reference sequence). The V and J ends lost 5 bases and 3 bases respectively, with 14 bases between them. The CDR3 is 14 residues long. Full variable domain (rest looked up from reference TRBV19 and TRBJ2-7): DGGITQSPKYLFRKEGQNVTLSCEQNLNHDAMYWYRQDPGQGLRLIYYSQIVNDFQKGDIAEGYSVSREKKESFPLTVTSAQKNPTAFYLCASSSMAGYYEQYFGPGTRLTVT.

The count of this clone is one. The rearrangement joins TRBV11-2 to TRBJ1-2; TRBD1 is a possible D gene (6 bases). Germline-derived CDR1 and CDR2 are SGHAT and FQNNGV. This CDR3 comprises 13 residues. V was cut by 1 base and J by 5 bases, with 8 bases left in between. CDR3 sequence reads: CASSLGTEYGYTF. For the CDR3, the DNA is TGTGCCAGCAGCTTAGGGACAGAGTATGGCTACACCTTC.

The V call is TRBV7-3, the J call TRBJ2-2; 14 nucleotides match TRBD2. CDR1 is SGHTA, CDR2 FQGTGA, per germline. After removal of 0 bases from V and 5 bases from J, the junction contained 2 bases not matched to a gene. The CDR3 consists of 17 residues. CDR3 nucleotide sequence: TGTGCCAGCAGCTTAACGGGGACTAGCGGGGGAACCGGGGAGCTGTTTTTT. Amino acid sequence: CASSLTGTSGGTGELFF.

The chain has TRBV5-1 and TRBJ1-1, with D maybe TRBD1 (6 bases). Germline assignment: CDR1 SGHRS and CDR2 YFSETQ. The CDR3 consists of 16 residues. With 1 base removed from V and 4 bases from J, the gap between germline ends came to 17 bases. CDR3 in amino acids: CASSLIGGGSGTEAFF. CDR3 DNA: TGCGCCAGCAGCTTGATTGGGGGGGGCTCCGGCACTGAAGCTTTCTTT.

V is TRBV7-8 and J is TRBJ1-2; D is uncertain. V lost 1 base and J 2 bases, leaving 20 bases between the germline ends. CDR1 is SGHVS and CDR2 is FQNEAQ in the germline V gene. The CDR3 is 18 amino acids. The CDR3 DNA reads TGTGCCAGCAGCTTAGGGGAGAGACCACGACCCGCAAACTATGGCTACACCTTC. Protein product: CASSLGERPRPANYGYTF.

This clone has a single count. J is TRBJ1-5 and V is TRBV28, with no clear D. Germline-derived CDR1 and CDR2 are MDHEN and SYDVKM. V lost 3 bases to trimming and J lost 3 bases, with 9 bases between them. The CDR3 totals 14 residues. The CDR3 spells CASSFMTYNQPQHF. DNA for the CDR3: TGTGCCAGCAGTTTTATGACTTACAATCAGCCCCAGCATTTT.

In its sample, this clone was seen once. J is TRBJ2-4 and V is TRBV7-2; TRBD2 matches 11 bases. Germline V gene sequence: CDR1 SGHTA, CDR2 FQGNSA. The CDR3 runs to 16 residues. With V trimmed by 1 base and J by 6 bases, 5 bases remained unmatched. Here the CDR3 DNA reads TGTGCCAGCAGCTTAGTAGCGGGGGGGATGGGAAACATTCAGTACTTC. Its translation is CASSLVAGGMGNIQYF.

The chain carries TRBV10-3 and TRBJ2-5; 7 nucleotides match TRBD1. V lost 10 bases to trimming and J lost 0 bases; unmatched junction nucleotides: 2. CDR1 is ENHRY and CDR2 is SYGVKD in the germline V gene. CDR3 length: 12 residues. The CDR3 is CATQGNQETQYF. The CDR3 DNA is TGTGCCACACAGGGGAACCAAGAGACCCAGTACTTC.

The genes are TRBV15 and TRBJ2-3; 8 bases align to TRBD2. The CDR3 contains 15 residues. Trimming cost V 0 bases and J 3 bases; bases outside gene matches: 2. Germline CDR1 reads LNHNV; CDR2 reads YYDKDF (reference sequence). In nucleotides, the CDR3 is TGTGCCACCAGCAGAGAAGGGACTAGGACAGATACGCAGTATTTT. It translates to CATSREGTRTDTQYF.

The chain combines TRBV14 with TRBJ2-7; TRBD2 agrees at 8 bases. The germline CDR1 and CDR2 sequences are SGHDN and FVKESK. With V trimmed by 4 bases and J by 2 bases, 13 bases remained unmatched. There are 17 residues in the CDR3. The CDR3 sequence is CASSPYPYQRGPYEQYF. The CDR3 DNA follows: TGTGCCAGCAGCCCATACCCTTATCAGCGGGGGCCCTACGAGCAGTACTTC.

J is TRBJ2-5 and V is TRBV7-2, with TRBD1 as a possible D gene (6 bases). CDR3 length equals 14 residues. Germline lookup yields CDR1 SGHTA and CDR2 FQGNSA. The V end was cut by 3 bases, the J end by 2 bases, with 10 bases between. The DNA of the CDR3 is TGTGCCAGCAGCTTCCGCGACAGGCAAGAGACCCAGTACTTC. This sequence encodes CASSFRDRQETQYF.

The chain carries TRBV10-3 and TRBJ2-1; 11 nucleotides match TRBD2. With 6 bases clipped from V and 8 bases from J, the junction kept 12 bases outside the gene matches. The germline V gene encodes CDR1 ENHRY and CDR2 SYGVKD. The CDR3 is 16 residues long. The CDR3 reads CAISATSGGPRDEQFF. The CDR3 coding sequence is TGTGCCATCAGCGCAACTAGCGGGGGCCCTCGGGATGAGCAGTTCTTC.

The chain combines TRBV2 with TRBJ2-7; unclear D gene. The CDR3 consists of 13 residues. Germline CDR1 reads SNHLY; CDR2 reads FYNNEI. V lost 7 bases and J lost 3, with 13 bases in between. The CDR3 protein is CASTPEAGYEQYF. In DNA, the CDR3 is TGTGCCAGCACCCCTGAGGCTGGCTACGAGCAGTACTTC.

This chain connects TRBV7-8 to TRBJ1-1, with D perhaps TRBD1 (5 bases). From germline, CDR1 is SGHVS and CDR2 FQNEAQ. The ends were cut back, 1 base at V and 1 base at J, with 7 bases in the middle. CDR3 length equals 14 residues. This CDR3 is CASSLVGGNTEAFF. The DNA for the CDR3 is TGTGCCAGCAGCTTAGTGGGGGGGAACACTGAAGCTTTCTTT. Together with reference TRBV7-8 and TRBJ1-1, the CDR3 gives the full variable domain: GAGVSQSPRYKVAKRGQDVALRCDPISGHVSLFWYQQALGQGPEFLTYFQNEAQLDKSGLPSDRFFAERPEGSVSTLKIQRTQQEDSAVYLCASSLVGGNTEAFFGQGTRLTVV.

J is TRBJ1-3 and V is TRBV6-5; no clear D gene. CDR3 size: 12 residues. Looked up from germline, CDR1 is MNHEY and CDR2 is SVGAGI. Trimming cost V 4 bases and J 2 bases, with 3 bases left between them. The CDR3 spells CASSSAGNTIYF. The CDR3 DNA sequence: TGTGCCAGCAGTTCGGCTGGAAACACCATATATTTT.

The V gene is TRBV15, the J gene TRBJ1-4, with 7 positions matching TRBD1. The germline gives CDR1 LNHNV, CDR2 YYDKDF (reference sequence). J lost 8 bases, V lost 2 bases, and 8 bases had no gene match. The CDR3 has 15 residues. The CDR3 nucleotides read TGTGCCACCAGCAGATCGGGACAGCCGGGGGAAAAACTGTTTTTT. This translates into CATSRSGQPGEKLFF.

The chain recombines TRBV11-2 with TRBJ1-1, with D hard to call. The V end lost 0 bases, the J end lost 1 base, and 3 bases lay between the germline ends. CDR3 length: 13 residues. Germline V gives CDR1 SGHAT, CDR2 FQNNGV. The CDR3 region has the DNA TGTGCCAGCAGCTTAGACCAGAACACTGAAGCTTTCTTT. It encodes CASSLDQNTEAFF.

The CDR3 nucleotides read TGTGCCAGCAGCTTGGGGACTAGCGGTGGCCAAGAGACCCAGTACTTC. Protein sequence: CASSLGTSGGQETQYF. V usage is TRBV5-8 and J usage is TRBJ2-5; 10 bases agree with TRBD2. Per germline, CDR1 SGHTS and CDR2 YDEGEE. The CDR3 spans 16 residues. Losses at the gene ends were 0 bases for V and 1 base for J; bases not matched to a gene: 3.

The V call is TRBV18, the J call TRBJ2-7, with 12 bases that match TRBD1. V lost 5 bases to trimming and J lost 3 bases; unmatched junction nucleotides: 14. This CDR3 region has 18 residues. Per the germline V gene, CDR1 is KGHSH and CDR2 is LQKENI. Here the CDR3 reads CASSNSLGGTGGFYEQYF. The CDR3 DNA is TGTGCCAGCTCAAACTCGTTAGGCGGGACAGGGGGCTTCTACGAGCAGTACTTC.

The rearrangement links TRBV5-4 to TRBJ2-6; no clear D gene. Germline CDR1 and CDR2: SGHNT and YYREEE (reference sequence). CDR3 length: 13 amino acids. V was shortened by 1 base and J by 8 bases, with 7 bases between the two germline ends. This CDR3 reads CASSLFKTNVLTF. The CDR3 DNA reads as TGTGCCAGCAGCTTGTTCAAAACCAACGTCCTGACTTTC.

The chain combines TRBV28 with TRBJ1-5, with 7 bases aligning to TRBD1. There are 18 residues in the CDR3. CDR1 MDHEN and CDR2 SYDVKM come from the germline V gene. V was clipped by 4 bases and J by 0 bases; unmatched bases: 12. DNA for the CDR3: TGTGCCAGCAGTTCCCTTGGGGCAGGGGGGCCTAGCAATCAGCCCCAGCATTTT. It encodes CASSSLGAGGPSNQPQHF.